Presented here are 22 T cell receptor beta chains from one specimen sequenced in a study of T cell clonality in common variable immunodeficiency. Study-wide results and caveats: Fewer deletions and N-nucleotide insertions were reportedly seen in common variable immunodeficiency TCR beta sequences.

These TCRs are of unknown antigen specificity. Clones were sequenced by immunoSEQ multiplex PCR, and TCRdb holds only the in-frame ones, with some missing. The sample presents some 30,000 clones, none singletons. The sequencing sample was made of peripheral blood mononuclear cells. The source of these receptors is a human donor with common variable immunodeficiency.

This clone has more than one count but fewer than ten. The read ends 3 residues early relative to the CDR3; the germline J gene fills the gap. This chain connects TRBV6-1 to TRBJ2-5; D is unclear. Germline CDR1 is MNHNS and CDR2 is SASEGT. V was trimmed by 1 base and J by 1 base, leaving 7 bases between them. CDR3 length: 14 residues. CDR3 amino acids: CASSEGAVQETQYF. Partial CDR3 DNA: TGTGCCAGCAGTGAAGGGGCAGTCCAAGAGACC.

Points on this clone: The CDR3 end is not reached by the read, which stops 3 residues before it; the germline J gene fills it in. The chain links TRBV2 to TRBJ2-2, with 7 bases that match TRBD2. The V gene end was trimmed by 4 bases and the J gene end by 2 bases; junction bases not matched to a gene: 4. The CDR3 is made up of 15 amino acids. In germline, CDR1 is SNHLY, CDR2 FYNNEI. The covered CDR3 bases are TGTGCCAGCAGTGTGCTAGCGGAAAACACCGGGGAG. It yields the protein CASSVLAENTGE. The whole CDR3 protein reads CASSVLAENTGELFF.

As to this clone: The CDR3 end is not reached by the read, which stops 3 residues before it; the germline J gene fills it in. The rearrangement links TRBV18 to TRBJ1-1; 7 bases agree with TRBD1. The CDR3 length is 18 residues. V dropped 2 bases and J dropped 1; count of bases not matched to a gene: 13. Germline values: CDR1 KGHSH, CDR2 LQKENI. The CDR3 loop is CASSPIWTTGTRNTEAFF. The CDR3 bases that were read are TGTGCCAGCTCACCAATATGGACGACAGGGACTAGGAACACTGAA.

This clone has more than one count but fewer than ten. The read terminates 3 residues ahead of where the CDR3 ends, so the germline J gene completes it. V is TRBV7-2 and J is TRBJ2-5, with D maybe TRBD1 (5 bases). CDR1 is SGHTA and CDR2 is FQGNSA in the germline V gene. The CDR3 consists of 15 residues. V was trimmed by 6 bases and J by 1 base, leaving 15 bases between them. CDR3 loop: CASRGPWGLQETQYF. The DNA read from the CDR3 is TGTGCCAGCAGGGGGCCCTGGGGCCTCCAAGAGACC.

This clone was detected only a few times. The read terminates 3 residues ahead of where the CDR3 ends, so the germline J gene completes it. The V call is TRBV2, the J call TRBJ2-2, with a weak D call TRBD1 (6 bases). The CDR3 is 16 residues long. CDR1 and CDR2 from the germline V gene are SNHLY and FYNNEI. The V and J ends lost 6 bases and 2 bases respectively, with 16 bases between them. This chain's CDR3 is CASSYDRFQNTGELFF. CDR3 bases read: TGTGCCAGCAGCTACGACAGGTTCCAAAACACCGGGGAG. The whole variable domain, remainder taken from reference TRBV2 and TRBJ2-2, is EPEVTQTPSHQVTQMGQEVILRCVPISNHLYFYWYRQILGQKVEFLVSFYNNEISEKSEIFDDQFSVERPDGSNFTLKIRSTKLEDSAMYFCASSYDRFQNTGELFFGEGSRLTVL.

This clone was detected ten times or more. The read comes to an end 3 residues before the CDR3 does, leaving the germline J gene to fill in the end. The chain carries TRBV7-3 and TRBJ1-1; perhaps TRBD1 as D (6 bases). CDR3 length: 14 amino acids. Germline V gives CDR1 SGHTA, CDR2 FQGTGA. V gave up 2 bases and J gave up 4 bases, with 11 bases separating them. CDR3 protein: CASSLRGRGTEAFF. The CDR3 DNA, read in part, is TGTGCCAGCAGCTTACGGGGCAGGGGCACTGAA.

A few counts support this clone. The read ends 3 residues shy of where the CDR3 ends; the end is completed using the germline J gene. V is TRBV13 and J is TRBJ2-7, with 8 bases identical to TRBD1. This CDR3 has 14 residues. Germline CDR1 and CDR2: PRHDT and FYEKMQ (reference sequence). The V gene end was trimmed by 5 bases and the J gene end by 2 bases; junction bases not matched to a gene: 5. The CDR3 bases that were read are TGTGCCAGCAGCACGCGGGACAGGCCCTACGAG. It yields the protein CASSTRDRPYE. The complete CDR3 protein is CASSTRDRPYEQYF.

This clone was counted between two and nine times. The read ends 3 residues early relative to the CDR3; the germline J gene fills the gap. The J gene is TRBJ2-7, the V gene TRBV7-8; 7 bases are shared with TRBD1. Germline CDR1 SGHVS, CDR2 FQNEAQ. This CDR3 contains 15 residues. Unmatched junction bases numbered 9, after V lost 5 bases and J lost 2 bases. The CDR3: CASSPRTGATYEQYF. Incomplete CDR3 DNA: TGTGCCAGCAGCCCGAGGACAGGAGCTACCTACGAG.

As concerns this clone: The read gets to within 3 residues of the CDR3 end, and the germline J gene fills in the rest. V is TRBV7-9 and J is TRBJ1-1, with 7 bases matching TRBD1. The CDR3 totals 15 residues. Germline trimming cut 4 bases from V and 5 bases from J; bases unmatched to any gene: 10. The V gene's germline CDR1 is SEHNR and CDR2 FQNEAQ (reference sequence). This CDR3 reads CASSSLSGQVTEAFF. The covered CDR3 bases are TGTGCCAGCAGCTCCCTATCCGGACAGGTTACTGAA.

This clone was seen at least ten times. The read ends 3 residues shy of where the CDR3 ends; the end is completed using the germline J gene. The rearrangement links TRBV12-3 or TRBV12-4 to TRBJ2-5; possible D gene TRBD2, 6 bases. V was clipped by 7 bases and J by 5 bases, with 14 bases between them. The CDR3 loop spans 13 amino acids. The part of the CDR3 DNA that was read is TGTGCCAGCACTTCGGGGGAAGGGGAGACC. The encoded protein is CASTSGEGET. The whole CDR3 region reads CASTSGEGETQYF.

This clone was found many times. Read coverage stops 3 residues before the CDR3 terminus; the germline J gene supplies the remainder. The rearrangement links TRBV14 to TRBJ1-4; D is perhaps TRBD1 (5 bases). The germline gives CDR1 SGHDN, CDR2 FVKESK. The CDR3 has 15 residues. Trimming pared 2 bases from V and 8 bases from J, leaving 15 bases between. The CDR3 sequence is CASSQSPTVLEKLFF. The part of the CDR3 DNA that was read is TGTGCCAGCAGCCAATCCCCGACAGTTTTGGAAAAA. Together with reference TRBV14 and TRBJ1-4, the CDR3 gives the full variable domain: EAGVTQFPSHSVIEKGQTVTLRCDPISGHDNLYWYRRVMGKEIKFLLHFVKESKQDESGMPNNRFLAERTGGTYSTLKVQPAELEDSGVYFCASSQSPTVLEKLFFGSGTQLSVL.

This clone was seen more than once but under ten times. The read gets to within 3 residues of the CDR3 end, and the germline J gene fills in the rest. J is TRBJ2-7 and V is TRBV2, with D unresolved. Germline lookup yields CDR1 SNHLY and CDR2 FYNNEI. This CDR3 has 10 amino acids. Trimming stripped 8 bases from V and 3 bases from J, with 5 bases between. CDR3 region: CASSNYEQYF. The CDR3 DNA, read in part, is TGTGCCAGCTCAAACTACGAG.

CDR3 bases read: TGCGCCAGCAGCTTGAAGTTACTAGGGACTGAA. This encodes CASSLKLLGTE. The entire CDR3 reads CASSLKLLGTEAFF. The V and J genes are TRBV5-1 and TRBJ1-1; D unclear. The CDR3 is cut off 3 residues early in the read; its end comes from the germline J gene. V was pared by 1 base and J by 5 bases, with 12 bases between. This CDR3 has 14 amino acids. Germline lookup yields CDR1 SGHRS and CDR2 YFSETQ.

In regard to this clone: Read sequence stops 3 residues before the CDR3 end, and the germline J gene provides the missing end. The chain recombines TRBV19 with TRBJ2-7; TRBD1 aligns across 12 bases. The CDR3 is 15 amino acids. Germline V gene lookup returns CDR1 LNHDA and CDR2 SQIVND (reference sequence). V lost 9 bases, J lost 6 bases, and 12 bases stayed unmatched. The covered CDR3 bases are TGTGCCAGAAATCCCCCGGGACAGGGGGCGTGCGAG. Its protein is CARNPPGQGACE. The full CDR3 reads CARNPPGQGACEQYF. The whole variable domain, remainder taken from reference TRBV19 and TRBJ2-7, is DGGITQSPKYLFRKEGQNVTLSCEQNLNHDAMYWYRQDPGQGLRLIYYSQIVNDFQKGDIAEGYSVSREKKESFPLTVTSAQKNPTAFYLCARNPPGQGACEQYFGPGTRLTVT.

In this sample, this clone turned up a few times. The read finishes 3 residues shy of the CDR3 end, and the germline J gene is used to complete it. The chain links TRBV20-1 to TRBJ2-1, with D maybe TRBD1 (6 bases). This CDR3 contains 14 residues. Germline values: CDR1 DFQATT, CDR2 SNEGSKA (reference sequence). Trimming shortened V by 5 bases and J by 7 bases, and 18 bases separated the two germline ends. The sequenced CDR3 bases are TGCAGTGCTTACGGGACACCGCCTCCTAATGAG. Its translation is CSAYGTPPPNE. The entire CDR3 reads CSAYGTPPPNEQFF.

This clone has a handful of counts. The CDR3 is cut off 3 residues early in the read; its end comes from the germline J gene. V gene TRBV7-3 combines with J gene TRBJ2-5, with 16 positions matching TRBD2. The trim removed 3 bases at V and 1 base at J, leaving 2 bases unmatched. Per germline, CDR1 SGHTA and CDR2 FQGTGA. The CDR3 contains 17 residues. CDR3 DNA, as far as it was read: TGTGCCAGCAGCTTCGGGACTAGCGGGGGGGGCCAAGAGACC. Its translation is CASSFGTSGGGQET. The CDR3 in full is CASSFGTSGGGQETQYF. Complete variable domain (other parts from reference TRBV7-3 and TRBJ2-5): GAGVSQTPSNKVTEKGKYVELRCDPISGHTALYWYRQSLGQGPEFLIYFQGTGAADDSGLPNDRFFAVRPEGSVSTLKIQRTERGDSAVYLCASSFGTSGGGQETQYFGPGTRLLVL.

Concerning this clone: The missing CDR3 end, 3 residues past where the read stops, is filled in from the germline J gene. The chain combines TRBV20-1 with TRBJ2-1; 12 nucleotides line up with TRBD2. The CDR3 has 16 residues. The V segment lost 5 bases and the J segment 9 bases; nucleotides outside the gene matches: 14. The V gene's germline CDR1 is DFQATT and CDR2 SNEGSKA (reference sequence). This chain's CDR3 is CSADLAGGPLSSEQFF. CDR3 bases read: TGCAGTGCTGATCTAGCGGGGGGGCCTCTCTCGTCTGAG.

This clone has a count of ten or more. The observed sequence ends 3 residues before the CDR3 terminus, with the missing tail filled in from the germline J gene. The chain couples TRBV2 to TRBJ2-3; D gene uncertain. Germline V gene sequence: CDR1 SNHLY, CDR2 FYNNEI. The CDR3 spans 15 residues. V lost 4 bases to trimming and J lost 0 bases, with 11 bases between them. The DNA read from the CDR3 is TGTGCCAGCAGTGGGTTTAGCAGTAGCACAGATACG. Translation: CASSGFSSSTDT. The complete CDR3 sequence is CASSGFSSSTDTQYF.

This clone came up a few times. The chain's CDR3 is CASSEQGLHRDEQYF. The sequenced CDR3 bases are TGTGCCAGCAGTGAACAGGGGCTCCACCGGGACGAG. This rearrangement joins TRBV6-1 to TRBJ2-7; D is possibly TRBD1 (6 bases). The read gets to within 3 residues of the CDR3 end, and the germline J gene fills in the rest. The ends were cut back, 2 bases at V and 5 bases at J, with 16 bases in the middle. CDR1 and CDR2 from the germline V gene are MNHNS and SASEGT. The CDR3 covers 15 residues.

About this clone: The CDR3 end lies 3 residues beyond the end of the read and is filled in from the germline J gene. Other DNA variants within this sample encode the same CDR3. This sequence joins TRBV19 and TRBJ1-5, with 7 bases lining up with TRBD1. The CDR3 consists of 15 residues. Germline trimming cut 6 bases from V and 5 bases from J; bases unmatched to any gene: 10. The germline V gene has CDR1 LNHDA and CDR2 SQIVND (reference sequence). CDR3 amino acids: CASSKLQGEDQPQHF. Incomplete CDR3 DNA: TGTGCCAGTAGCAAACTTCAGGGGGAGGATCAGCCC.

Of note for this clone: The read is 3 residues too short to cover the CDR3 end, so that end is filled in from the germline J gene. The chain carries TRBV13 and TRBJ2-7; D perhaps matches TRBD2 (7 bases). The germline V gene encodes CDR1 PRHDT and CDR2 FYEKMQ (reference sequence). This CDR3 has 15 amino acids. V was pared by 5 bases and J by 1 base, with 15 bases between. Partial CDR3 DNA: TGTGCCAGCAGCCGAGGGGGGGTGGGATCCTACGAG. It yields the protein CASSRGGVGSYE. The whole CDR3 sequence reads CASSRGGVGSYEQYF. Supplemented by reference TRBV13 and TRBJ2-7, the full variable domain reads AAGVIQSPRHLIKEKRETATLKCYPIPRHDTVYWYQQGPGQDPQFLISFYEKMQSDKGSIPDRFSAQQFSDYHSELNMSSLELGDSALYFCASSRGGVGSYEQYFGPGTRLTVT.

This clone occurred a few times. Sequencing ends 3 residues short of the CDR3 end; the germline J gene provides the rest. The chain carries TRBV18 and TRBJ2-7; 7 bases line up with TRBD1. In germline, CDR1 is KGHSH, CDR2 LQKENI. This CDR3 spans 13 amino acids. Germline trimming cut 6 bases from V and 2 bases from J; bases unmatched to any gene: 4. CDR3 bases read: TGTGCCAGCTCGCCGACAGGGACCTACGAG. This translates into CASSPTGTYE. The entire CDR3 protein reads CASSPTGTYEQYF.